This T cell receptor (beta chain) was captured by sequencing in a study of cytomegalovirus exposure and HLA in healthy donors. The germline CDR1 and CDR2 sequences are MNHEY and SMNVEV (reference sequence). The CDR3 covers 12 residues. V shed 2 bases and J shed 3 bases, with 5 bases lying between them. Study-level findings and limits: The later analysis indicated that the majority of CMV-associated TCR beta chains appeared HLA-restricted. Prior analysis indicated that the majority of TCR beta V segments exhibited productivity approximately 90% or approximately 30% of the time.

Both 60 Vbeta primers and 13 Jbeta primers went into the PCR. This table comes from immunoSEQ multiplex PCR, and its TCRdb copy is limited to in-frame clones, with some not included. The sample holds about 97,000 clones, about 75% seen once. This clone was detected once. Its antigen is as yet unknown. This clonotype was obtained from a man aged 45-65 years in good health and CMV-seronegative. Sample: PBMCs. The rearrangement joins TRBV27 to TRBJ2-7, with D uncertain. The CDR3 DNA reads as TGTGCCAGCAGTTTAACTGGCTACGAGCAGTACTTC. Translation: CASSLTGYEQYF.